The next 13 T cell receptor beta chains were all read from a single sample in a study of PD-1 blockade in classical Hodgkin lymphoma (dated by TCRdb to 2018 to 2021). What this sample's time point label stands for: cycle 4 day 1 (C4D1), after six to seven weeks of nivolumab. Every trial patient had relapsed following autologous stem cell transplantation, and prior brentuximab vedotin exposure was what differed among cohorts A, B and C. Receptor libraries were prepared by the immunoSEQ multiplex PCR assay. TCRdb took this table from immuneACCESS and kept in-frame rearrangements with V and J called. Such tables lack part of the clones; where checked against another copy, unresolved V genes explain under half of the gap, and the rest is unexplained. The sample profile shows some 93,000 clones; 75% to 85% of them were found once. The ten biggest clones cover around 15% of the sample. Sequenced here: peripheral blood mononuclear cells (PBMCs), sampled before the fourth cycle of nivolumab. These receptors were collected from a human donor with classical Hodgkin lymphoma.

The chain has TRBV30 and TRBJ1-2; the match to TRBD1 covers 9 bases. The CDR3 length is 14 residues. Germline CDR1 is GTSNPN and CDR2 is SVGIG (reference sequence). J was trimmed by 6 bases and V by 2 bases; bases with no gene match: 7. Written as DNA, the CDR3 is TGTGCCTGGAGTCGCCCCGGGACAGGGAATGGCTACACCTTC. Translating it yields CAWSRPGTGNGYTF.

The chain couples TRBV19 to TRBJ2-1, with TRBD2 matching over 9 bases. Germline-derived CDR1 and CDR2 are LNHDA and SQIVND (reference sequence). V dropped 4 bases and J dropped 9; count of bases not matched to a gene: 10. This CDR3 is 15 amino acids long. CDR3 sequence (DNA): TGTGCCAGTAGTAAGGTGGATAGCGGGAGTATTGAGCAGTTCTTC. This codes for CASSKVDSGSIEQFF.

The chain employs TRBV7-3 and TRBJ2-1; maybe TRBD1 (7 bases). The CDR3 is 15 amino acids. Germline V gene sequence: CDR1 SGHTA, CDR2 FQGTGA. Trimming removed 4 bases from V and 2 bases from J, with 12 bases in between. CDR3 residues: CASSSAGQTYNEQFF. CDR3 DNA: TGTGCCAGCAGCTCGGCGGGACAGACCTACAATGAGCAGTTCTTC. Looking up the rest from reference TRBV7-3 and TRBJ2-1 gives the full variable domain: GAGVSQTPSNKVTEKGKYVELRCDPISGHTALYWYRQSLGQGPEFLIYFQGTGAADDSGLPNDRFFAVRPEGSVSTLKIQRTERGDSAVYLCASSSAGQTYNEQFFGPGTRLTVL.

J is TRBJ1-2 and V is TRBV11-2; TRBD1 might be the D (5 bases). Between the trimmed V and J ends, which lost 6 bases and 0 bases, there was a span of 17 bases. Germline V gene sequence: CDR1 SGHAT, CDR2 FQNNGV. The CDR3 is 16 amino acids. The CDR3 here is CASSSFRSGPNYGYTF. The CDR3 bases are TGTGCCAGCAGTAGCTTTCGGTCAGGGCCTAACTATGGCTACACCTTC.

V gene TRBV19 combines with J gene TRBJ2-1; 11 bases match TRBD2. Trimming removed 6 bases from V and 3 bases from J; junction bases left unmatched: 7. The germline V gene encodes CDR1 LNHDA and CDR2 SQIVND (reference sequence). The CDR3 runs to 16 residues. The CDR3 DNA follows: TGTGCCAGTAGGCCTGGGACTAGCGGACGCTACAATGAGCAGTTCTTC. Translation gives CASRPGTSGRYNEQFF. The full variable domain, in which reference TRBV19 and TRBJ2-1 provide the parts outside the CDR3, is DGGITQSPKYLFRKEGQNVTLSCEQNLNHDAMYWYRQDPGQGLRLIYYSQIVNDFQKGDIAEGYSVSREKKESFPLTVTSAQKNPTAFYLCASRPGTSGRYNEQFFGPGTRLTVL.

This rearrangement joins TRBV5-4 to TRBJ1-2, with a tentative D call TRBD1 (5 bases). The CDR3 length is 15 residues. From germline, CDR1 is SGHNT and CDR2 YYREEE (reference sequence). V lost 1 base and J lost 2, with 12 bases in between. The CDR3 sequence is CASSLSGTANYGYTF. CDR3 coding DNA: TGTGCCAGCAGCTTGTCTGGGACCGCAAACTATGGCTACACCTTC.

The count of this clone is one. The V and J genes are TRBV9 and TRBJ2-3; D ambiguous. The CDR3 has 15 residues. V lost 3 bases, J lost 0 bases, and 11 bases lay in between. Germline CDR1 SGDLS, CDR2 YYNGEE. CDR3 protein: CASSAIPSSTDTQYF. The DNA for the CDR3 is TGTGCCAGCAGCGCGATCCCATCTAGCACAGATACGCAGTATTTT.

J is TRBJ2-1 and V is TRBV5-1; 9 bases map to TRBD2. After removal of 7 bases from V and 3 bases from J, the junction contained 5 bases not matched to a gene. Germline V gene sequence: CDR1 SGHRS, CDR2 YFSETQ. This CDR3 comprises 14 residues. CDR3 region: CASGLAHIYNEQFF. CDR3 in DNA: TGCGCCAGCGGACTAGCGCATATCTACAATGAGCAGTTCTTC.

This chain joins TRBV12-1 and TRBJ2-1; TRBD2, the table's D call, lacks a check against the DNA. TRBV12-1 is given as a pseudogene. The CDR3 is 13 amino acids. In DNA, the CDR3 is TGTGCCAGCAGCTCGGGGTTCCACAATGAGCAGTTCTTC. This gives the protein CASSSGFHNEQFF.

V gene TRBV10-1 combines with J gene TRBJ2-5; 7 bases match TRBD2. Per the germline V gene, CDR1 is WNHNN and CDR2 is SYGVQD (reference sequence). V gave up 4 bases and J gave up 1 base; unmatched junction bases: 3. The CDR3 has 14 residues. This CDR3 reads CASSAGGPQETQYF. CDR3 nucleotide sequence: TGCGCCAGCAGTGCGGGAGGCCCCCAAGAGACCCAGTACTTC.

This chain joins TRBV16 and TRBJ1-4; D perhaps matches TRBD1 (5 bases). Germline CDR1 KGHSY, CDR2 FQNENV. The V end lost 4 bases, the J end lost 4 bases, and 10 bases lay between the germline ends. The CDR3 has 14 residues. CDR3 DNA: TGTGCCAGCAGCCGGGGACGGAGTAATGAAAAACTGTTTTTT. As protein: CASSRGRSNEKLFF. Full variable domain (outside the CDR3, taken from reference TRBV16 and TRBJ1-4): GEEVAQTPKHLVRGEGQKAKLYCAPIKGHSYVFWYQQVLKNEFKFLISFQNENVFDETGMPKERFSAKCLPNSPCSLEIQATKLEDSAVYFCASSRGRSNEKLFFGSGTQLSVL.

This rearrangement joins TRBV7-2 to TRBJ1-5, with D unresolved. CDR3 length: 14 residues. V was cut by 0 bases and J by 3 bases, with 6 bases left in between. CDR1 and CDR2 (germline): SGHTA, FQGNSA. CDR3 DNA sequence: TGTGCCAGCAGCTTAGCAGGGCCCAATCAGCCCCAGCATTTT. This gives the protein CASSLAGPNQPQHF.

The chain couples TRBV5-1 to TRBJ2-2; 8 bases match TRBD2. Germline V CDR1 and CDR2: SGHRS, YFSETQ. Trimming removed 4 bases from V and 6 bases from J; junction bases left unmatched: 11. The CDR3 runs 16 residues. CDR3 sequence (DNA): TGCGCCAGCAGCCCGGGAGCAGCGGGAGTCTCCGGGGAGCTGTTTTTT. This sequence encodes CASSPGAAGVSGELFF.